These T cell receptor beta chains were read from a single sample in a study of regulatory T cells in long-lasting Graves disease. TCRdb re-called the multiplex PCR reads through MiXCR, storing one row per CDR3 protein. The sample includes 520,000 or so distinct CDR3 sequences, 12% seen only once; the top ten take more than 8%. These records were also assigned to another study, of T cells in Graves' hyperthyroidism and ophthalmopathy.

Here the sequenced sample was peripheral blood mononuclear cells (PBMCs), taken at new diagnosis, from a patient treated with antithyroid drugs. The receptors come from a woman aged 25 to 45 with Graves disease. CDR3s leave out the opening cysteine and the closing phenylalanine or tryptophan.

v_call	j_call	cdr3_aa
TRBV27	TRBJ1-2	ASSLTPWHGYT
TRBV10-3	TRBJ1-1	AISDSPGGGEAF
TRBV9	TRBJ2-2	ASRAGGPGGELF
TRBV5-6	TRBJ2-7	ASSLPPDLFVEQY
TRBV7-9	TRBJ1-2	ASSLAGYT
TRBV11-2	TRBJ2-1	ASSPRPGLHEQF
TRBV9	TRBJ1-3	ASSVAGSSGNTIY
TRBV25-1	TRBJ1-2	ASSEAPGGYGYT
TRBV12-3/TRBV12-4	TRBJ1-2	ASSPDTGYT
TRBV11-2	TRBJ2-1	ASSRQGFDSYNEQF
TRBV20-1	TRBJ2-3	SARDPQWTSGRGDTQY
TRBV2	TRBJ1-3	ASRGTSGNTIY
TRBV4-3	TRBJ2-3	ASSQPGTRRTDTQY
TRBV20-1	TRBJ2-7	SAVTGTGYEQY
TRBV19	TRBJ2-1	ASSIVAGVPYEQF
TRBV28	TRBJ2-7	ASKINYEQY
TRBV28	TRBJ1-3	ASSWDTSGNTIY
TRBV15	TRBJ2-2	ATSPWGTSGAGELF
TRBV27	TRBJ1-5	ASSRGQGPNQPQH
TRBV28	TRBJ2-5	ASSFYDRGPKETQY
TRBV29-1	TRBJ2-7	SVADGSPTYEQY
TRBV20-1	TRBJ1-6	SASRQGARGSPLH
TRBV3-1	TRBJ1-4	ASSRMYRDSLFVKLF
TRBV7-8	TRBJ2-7	ASSLAFRASYEQY
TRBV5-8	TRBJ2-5	ASSLFGGETQY
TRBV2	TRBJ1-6	ASSGREAPLH
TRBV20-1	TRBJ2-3	SAHMMGTVTQY
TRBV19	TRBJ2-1	ASSMLQGLVDVF
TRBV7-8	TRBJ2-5	ASSSHSYSGRGETQY
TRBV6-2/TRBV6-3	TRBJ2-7	ATHYGRTVIYEQY
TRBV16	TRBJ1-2	ASSRQRAANYGYT
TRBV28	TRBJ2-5	ASSPRRATSGRGRETQY
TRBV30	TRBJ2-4	AWSRANSPSAKNIQY
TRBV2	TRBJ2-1	ASRYSSGGVNEQF
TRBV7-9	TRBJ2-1	ASLPDVSYNEQF
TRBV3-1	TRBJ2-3	ASSCSGTDTQY
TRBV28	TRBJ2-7	ASSQPRTGYNEQY
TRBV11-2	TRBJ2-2	ASRPTSGSIMGKGELF
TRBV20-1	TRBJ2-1	SAPGGDGGVYNEQF
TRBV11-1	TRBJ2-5	ASSLHSGGQETQY
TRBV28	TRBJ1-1	ASSFMNTEAF
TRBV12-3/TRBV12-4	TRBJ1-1	ASSPSDRGATEAF
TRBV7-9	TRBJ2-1	ASSLLTTYANEQF
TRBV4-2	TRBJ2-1	ASSHGLVSFYNEQF
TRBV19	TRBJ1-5	ASSDGGQPQH
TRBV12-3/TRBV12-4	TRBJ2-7	ASSLGRRTYEQY
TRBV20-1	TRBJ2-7	SARVQAPEREQY
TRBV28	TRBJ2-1	ASSYAGTGRYNEQF
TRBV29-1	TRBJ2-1	SGRRAGRGNEQF
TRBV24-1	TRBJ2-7	ATSDPSAPTSESSYEQY
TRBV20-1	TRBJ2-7	SARDPGYVSSYEQY
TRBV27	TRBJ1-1	ASSSRQGGSEAF
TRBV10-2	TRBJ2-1	ASSDRRLPSEQF
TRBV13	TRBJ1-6	ASSFLGTGEPSTLH
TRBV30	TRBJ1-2	AWSLRVGYGYT
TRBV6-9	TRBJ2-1	ASSYGWGGRRNNEQF
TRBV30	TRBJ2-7	AWRKQGSMGEQY
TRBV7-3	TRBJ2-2	ASSPEPATGELF
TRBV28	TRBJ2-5	ASRPFGGKQETQY
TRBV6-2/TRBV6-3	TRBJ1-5	ASSLLQVQPQH